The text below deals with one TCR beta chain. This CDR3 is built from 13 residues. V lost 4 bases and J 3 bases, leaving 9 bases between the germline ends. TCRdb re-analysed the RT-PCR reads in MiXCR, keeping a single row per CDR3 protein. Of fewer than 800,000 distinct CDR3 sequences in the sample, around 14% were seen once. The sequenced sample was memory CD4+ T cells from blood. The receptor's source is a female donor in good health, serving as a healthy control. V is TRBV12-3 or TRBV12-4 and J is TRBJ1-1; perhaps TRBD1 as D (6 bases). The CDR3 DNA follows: TGTGCCAGCAGTTGGGGGGGCTACACTGAAGCTTTCTTT. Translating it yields CASSWGGYTEAFF.